Shown below are 10 T cell receptor beta chains from a single sample sequenced in a study of control samples from healthy donors and cancer patients. The method was immunoSEQ multiplex PCR; TCRdb's version includes in-frame clones alone and lacks a portion of them. Here the sample spans roughly 190,000 clones, about 90% being singletons. Specimen: blood. These receptors were obtained from a man aged 25 to 40 in good health.

The chain employs TRBV4-1 and TRBJ2-3; D unclear. The CDR3 totals 15 residues. The V and J ends lost 0 bases and 4 bases respectively, with 11 bases between them. Germline V gene lookup returns CDR1 MGHRA and CDR2 YSYEKL. The CDR3 protein is CASSQEWRGADTQYF. For the CDR3, the DNA is TGCGCCAGCAGCCAAGAATGGCGCGGAGCAGATACGCAGTATTTT.

The rearrangement links TRBV5-1 to TRBJ1-5; 7 nucleotides match TRBD1. This CDR3 region has 15 residues. The trim removed 1 base at V and 1 base at J, leaving 2 bases unmatched. Germline V CDR1 and CDR2: SGHRS, YFSETQ. The CDR3 sequence: CASSLMGQSNQPQHF. In nucleotides, the CDR3 is TGCGCCAGCAGCTTGATGGGACAGAGCAATCAGCCCCAGCATTTT.

The rearrangement uses TRBV7-6 and TRBJ2-6; no firm D call. The CDR3 loop spans 15 amino acids. Trimming took off 5 bases at V and 1 base at J, with 9 bases between the two ends. CDR1 is SGHVS and CDR2 is FNYEAQ in the germline V gene. Here the CDR3 reads CASSPDGSGANVLTF. In DNA, the CDR3 is TGTGCCAGCAGCCCGGACGGATCTGGGGCCAACGTCCTGACTTTC.

The chain joins TRBV11-2 to TRBJ1-2; TRBD1 might be the D (6 bases). The V end was cut by 5 bases, the J end by 8 bases, with 18 bases between. CDR1 SGHAT and CDR2 FQNNGV come from the germline V gene. The CDR3 is 14 residues long. The CDR3 sequence: CASSRQGQVKGYTF. The CDR3 region has the DNA TGTGCCAGCAGCCGCCAGGGGCAGGTCAAGGGCTACACCTTC.

This clone was seen once. V gene TRBV24-1 combines with J gene TRBJ2-1; TRBD2 is a possible D gene (5 bases). Germline V gives CDR1 KGHDR, CDR2 SFDVKD. The CDR3 has 14 residues. The V end was cut by 3 bases, the J end by 8 bases, with 13 bases between. In DNA, the CDR3 is TGTGCCACCAGTGATGCGTCTAGCACCGATGAGCAGTTCTTC. Protein product: CATSDASSTDEQFF.

The chain combines TRBV6-2 or TRBV6-3 with TRBJ2-7; D ambiguous. V gave up 3 bases and J gave up 0 bases, with 12 bases separating them. Per the germline V gene, CDR1 is MNHEY and CDR2 is SVGEGT. The CDR3 loop spans 15 amino acids. Here the CDR3 DNA reads TGTGCCAGCAGTTATAGCCCCGCCTCCTCCTACGAGCAGTACTTC. Translated: CASSYSPASSYEQYF.

The J gene is TRBJ1-4, the V gene TRBV3-1 (or the pseudogene TRBV3-2); 9 nucleotides agree with TRBD1. V dropped 0 bases and J dropped 8; count of bases not matched to a gene: 7. The CDR3 sequence is 16 residues long. Germline V gene data show CDR1 as LGHDT and CDR2 as YNNKEL (reference sequence). This CDR3 is CASSQDNLDRGEKLFF. The CDR3 nucleotides are TGTGCCAGCAGCCAAGACAACTTGGACAGGGGCGAAAAACTGTTTTTT.

This clone was seen a handful of times. The genes are TRBV18 and TRBJ2-1; the match to TRBD2 covers 10 bases. Germline V lookup: CDR1 KGHSH, CDR2 LQKENI. With 2 bases clipped from V and 3 bases from J, the junction kept 10 bases outside the gene matches. The CDR3 sequence is 18 residues long. CDR3 DNA: TGTGCCAGCTCACCAAAGGCTAGCGGGGGCGAAAACTACAATGAGCAGTTCTTC. It translates to CASSPKASGGENYNEQFF.

This clone was seen a few times. The chain recombines TRBV6-6 with TRBJ1-5; 9 nucleotides line up with TRBD1. V lost 2 bases and J lost 6; bases outside the gene matches: 2. The CDR3 loop spans 14 amino acids. Germline-derived CDR1 and CDR2 are MNHNY and SVGAGI (reference sequence). The CDR3 DNA reads TGTGCCAGCAGTTACGGGACAGGGCTTCAGCCCCAGCATTTT. Translated, it gives CASSYGTGLQPQHF.

This clone was seen a handful of times. The chain uses TRBV10-2 and TRBJ2-1; D might be TRBD1 (6 bases). Germline V gene sequence: CDR1 WSHSY, CDR2 SAAADI. V gave up 3 bases and J gave up 10 bases, with 25 bases separating them. There are 17 residues in the CDR3. The CDR3 region has the DNA TGCGCCAGCAGTGAAATGGGTCTAACAGGGACGTTCTGGGAGCAGTTCTTC. Translation: CASSEMGLTGTFWEQFF.